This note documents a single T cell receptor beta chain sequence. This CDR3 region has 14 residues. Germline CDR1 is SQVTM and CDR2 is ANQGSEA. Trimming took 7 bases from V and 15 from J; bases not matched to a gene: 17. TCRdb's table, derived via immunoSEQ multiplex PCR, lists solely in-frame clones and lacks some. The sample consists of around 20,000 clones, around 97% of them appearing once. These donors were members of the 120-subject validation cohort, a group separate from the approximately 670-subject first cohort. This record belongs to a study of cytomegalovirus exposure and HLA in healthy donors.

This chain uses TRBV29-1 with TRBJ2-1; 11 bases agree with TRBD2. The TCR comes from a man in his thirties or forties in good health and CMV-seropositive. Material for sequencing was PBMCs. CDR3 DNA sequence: TGCAGCGGCCTGACTAGCGGGAAGGGTGGATTGCGGTTCTTC. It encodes CSGLTSGKGGLRFF.